These T cell receptor beta chains were read from a single sample in a study of response to subunit inactivated influenza vaccine. In TCRdb, the RT-PCR reads were re-called with MiXCR into one record per CDR3 protein. The table lists roughly 550,000 distinct CDR3 sequences, under 25% of them singletons. These same data were also listed under a study on T cells expressing NK-cell markers.

The starting material was CD4+ T cells sorted from PBMCs, obtained 11 to 12 days after vaccination. The receptors stem from a man in his fifties or sixties who received an inactivated influenza vaccine. Both conserved end residues are part of each CDR3. Each record gives: D gene, J gene, V gene, clone size, CDR3 DNA, CDR3 protein. The D gene is left open where the match is weak. Size is stated for part of the rows, as once, few or many counts, or as a class when the clone is expanded.

d_gene: TRBD2; j_gene: TRBJ2-5; v_gene: TRBV5-4; abundance: NA; CDR3nt: TGTGCCAGCAGCTTAGCGACTAGCGGGGGATCCAAGACCCAGTACTTC; CDR3aa: CASSLATSGGSKTQYF
d_gene: NA; j_gene: TRBJ2-7; v_gene: TRBV10-3; abundance: NA; CDR3nt: TGTGCCATCAGTGAGACCTACGAGCAGTACTTC; CDR3aa: CAISETYEQYF
d_gene: NA; j_gene: TRBJ1-2; v_gene: TRBV18; abundance: few; CDR3nt: TGTGCCAGCTCACCAGCAGGGGATGGCTACACCTTC; CDR3aa: CASSPAGDGYTF
d_gene: NA; j_gene: TRBJ2-5; v_gene: TRBV7-2; abundance: NA; CDR3nt: TGTGCCAGCAGCTACCCGGGACATAGCCTTTTTGTGGACCAGTACTTC; CDR3aa: CASSYPGHSLFVDQYF
d_gene: TRBD2; j_gene: TRBJ2-2; v_gene: TRBV5-1; abundance: once; CDR3nt: TGCGCCAGCAGCTTGGTCTATAGGGGGACTAGATCGGCCGGGGAGCTGTTTTTT; CDR3aa: CASSLVYRGTRSAGELFF
d_gene: TRBD1; j_gene: TRBJ1-6; v_gene: TRBV7-9; abundance: NA; CDR3nt: TGTGCCAGCAGCTTATCCTGGACAGGGCAATCACCCCTCCACTTT; CDR3aa: CASSLSWTGQSPLHF
d_gene: NA; j_gene: TRBJ2-2; v_gene: TRBV12-3/TRBV12-4; abundance: few; CDR3nt: TGTGCCAACTCCTTTCCCGACACCCGGAACACCGGGGAGCTGTTTTTT; CDR3aa: CANSFPDTRNTGELFF
d_gene: NA; j_gene: TRBJ1-1; v_gene: TRBV20-1; abundance: few; CDR3nt: TGCAGTGCTAGAACGAGAACGACCACTGAAGCTTTCTTT; CDR3aa: CSARTRTTTEAFF
d_gene: TRBD1; j_gene: TRBJ1-6; v_gene: TRBV12-3/TRBV12-4; abundance: NA; CDR3nt: TGTGCCAGTAGTCAGGGGGGAGCCTATAATTCACCCCTCCACTTT; CDR3aa: CASSQGGAYNSPLHF
d_gene: TRBD1; j_gene: TRBJ2-4; v_gene: TRBV5-5; abundance: NA; CDR3nt: TGTGCCAGCAGCTTGGACCCGGGACAGGGGCGCATTCAGTACTTC; CDR3aa: CASSLDPGQGRIQYF
d_gene: TRBD2; j_gene: TRBJ2-2; v_gene: TRBV5-5; abundance: NA; CDR3nt: TGTGCCAGCAGCTTCAGACTAGCCCCCGGGGAGCTGTTTTTT; CDR3aa: CASSFRLAPGELFF
d_gene: NA; j_gene: TRBJ2-3; v_gene: TRBV4-2; abundance: few; CDR3nt: TGTGCCAGCAGCCAATACGGGGCCACAGTCACAGATACGCAGTATTTT; CDR3aa: CASSQYGATVTDTQYF
d_gene: NA; j_gene: TRBJ1-4; v_gene: TRBV12-3/TRBV12-4; abundance: many; CDR3nt: TGTGCCAGCAGTTTATTAGGGATTGGTGAAAAACTGTTTTTT; CDR3aa: CASSLLGIGEKLFF
d_gene: TRBD2; j_gene: TRBJ2-5; v_gene: TRBV10-3; abundance: few; CDR3nt: TGTGCCATCAGCTCCGGGACTAGCGAGGAGACCCAGTACTTC; CDR3aa: CAISSGTSEETQYF
d_gene: TRBD2; j_gene: TRBJ2-5; v_gene: TRBV7-2; abundance: NA; CDR3nt: TGTGCCAGCAGTACCGGGACTAGCGTGGAGACCCAGTACTTC; CDR3aa: CASSTGTSVETQYF
d_gene: TRBD1; j_gene: TRBJ1-6; v_gene: TRBV7-9; abundance: NA; CDR3nt: TGTGCCAGCAGCCCCCGGGGACAGGCGAATAATTCACCCCTCCACTTT; CDR3aa: CASSPRGQANNSPLHF
d_gene: NA; j_gene: TRBJ2-7; v_gene: TRBV27; abundance: many; CDR3nt: TGTGCCAGCAGTAAAACCGGGGAGGCCTACGAGCAGTACTTC; CDR3aa: CASSKTGEAYEQYF
d_gene: NA; j_gene: TRBJ2-5; v_gene: TRBV28; abundance: many; CDR3nt: TGTGCCAGCACCGGACAGCAAGAGACCCAGTACTTC; CDR3aa: CASTGQQETQYF
d_gene: NA; j_gene: TRBJ2-7; v_gene: TRBV20-1; abundance: NA; CDR3nt: TGCAGTGCTGGTAGGCACAACGAGCAGTACTTC; CDR3aa: CSAGRHNEQYF
d_gene: NA; j_gene: TRBJ1-2; v_gene: TRBV12-3/TRBV12-4; abundance: few; CDR3nt: TGTGCCAGCAGCTCGGGGATGGACTATGGCTACACCTTC; CDR3aa: CASSSGMDYGYTF
d_gene: NA; j_gene: TRBJ2-5; v_gene: TRBV28; abundance: many; CDR3nt: TGTGCCAGCAGTGGCAACGGAGAGACCCAGTACTTC; CDR3aa: CASSGNGETQYF
d_gene: TRBD2; j_gene: TRBJ2-5; v_gene: TRBV7-9; abundance: NA; CDR3nt: TGTGCCAGCAGCTTAGCTAGCGGGAGGTATGAGACCCAGTACTTC; CDR3aa: CASSLASGRYETQYF
d_gene: NA; j_gene: TRBJ2-3; v_gene: TRBV7-9; abundance: NA; CDR3nt: TGTGCCAGCAGCTTAGCCAGGGAAGCAGATACGCAGTATTTT; CDR3aa: CASSLAREADTQYF
d_gene: NA; j_gene: TRBJ2-7; v_gene: TRBV15; abundance: NA; CDR3nt: TGTGCCACCAGCAGACTACTCAACTACGAGCAGTACTTC; CDR3aa: CATSRLLNYEQYF
d_gene: NA; j_gene: TRBJ2-3; v_gene: TRBV4-1; abundance: many; CDR3nt: TGCGCCAGCAGCCAGGCCGGGAGCACAGATACGCAGTATTTT; CDR3aa: CASSQAGSTDTQYF
d_gene: NA; j_gene: TRBJ1-2; v_gene: TRBV28; abundance: NA; CDR3nt: TGTGCCAGCAGTTTCCAAGGCGGTACCTATGGCTACACCTTC; CDR3aa: CASSFQGGTYGYTF
d_gene: NA; j_gene: TRBJ2-2; v_gene: TRBV14; abundance: NA; CDR3nt: TGTGCCAGCAGCCAAGATTACACAGCTCAGAACACCGGGGAGCTGTTTTTT; CDR3aa: CASSQDYTAQNTGELFF
d_gene: NA; j_gene: TRBJ2-3; v_gene: TRBV5-1; abundance: NA; CDR3nt: TGCGCCAGCAGCTTGATGGATAACGGGGATACGCAGTATTTT; CDR3aa: CASSLMDNGDTQYF
d_gene: TRBD1; j_gene: TRBJ1-5; v_gene: TRBV29-1; abundance: NA; CDR3nt: TGCAGCGTCTCCGGGACAGACAAAGATCAGCCCCAGCATTTT; CDR3aa: CSVSGTDKDQPQHF
d_gene: NA; j_gene: TRBJ2-1; v_gene: TRBV12-3/TRBV12-4; abundance: NA; CDR3nt: TGTGCCAGCAGTTCATGGGGGAGCTCCTACAATGAGCAGTTCTTC; CDR3aa: CASSSWGSSYNEQFF
d_gene: TRBD2; j_gene: TRBJ2-1; v_gene: TRBV5-5; abundance: NA; CDR3nt: TGTGCCAGCAGCTTGGCGCCTAGCGGGGGGCAGGATGAGCAGTTCTTC; CDR3aa: CASSLAPSGGQDEQFF
d_gene: TRBD2; j_gene: TRBJ2-5; v_gene: TRBV5-1; abundance: NA; CDR3nt: TGCGCCAGCAGCCAAGGGACTAGCGGGGCGGAGACCCAGTACTTC; CDR3aa: CASSQGTSGAETQYF
d_gene: TRBD1; j_gene: TRBJ1-5; v_gene: TRBV6-2/TRBV6-3; abundance: once; CDR3nt: TGTGCCAGCAGCCGACAGGGCTTCAATCAGCCCCAGCATTTT; CDR3aa: CASSRQGFNQPQHF
d_gene: NA; j_gene: TRBJ2-1; v_gene: TRBV15; abundance: few; CDR3nt: TGTGCCACCAGCAGAGATCTAGGCGGGATGCCGTTCTTC; CDR3aa: CATSRDLGGMPFF
d_gene: NA; j_gene: TRBJ2-7; v_gene: TRBV27; abundance: NA; CDR3nt: TGTGCCAGCAGTTTATCCCCCACAAGGAGCTCCTACGAGCAGTACTTC; CDR3aa: CASSLSPTRSSYEQYF
d_gene: TRBD1; j_gene: TRBJ2-7; v_gene: TRBV7-2; abundance: NA; CDR3nt: TGTGCCAGCAGCTACCACAGGGGAACCTACGAGCAGTACTTC; CDR3aa: CASSYHRGTYEQYF
d_gene: TRBD1; j_gene: TRBJ1-2; v_gene: TRBV25-1; abundance: few; CDR3nt: TGTGCCAGCAGTGAAGGGACAGCGGTGCATGGCTACACCTTC; CDR3aa: CASSEGTAVHGYTF
d_gene: NA; j_gene: TRBJ1-4; v_gene: TRBV20-1; abundance: NA; CDR3nt: TGCAGCCCGAGGGGGTCAACTAATGAAAAACTGTTTTTT; CDR3aa: CSPRGSTNEKLFF
d_gene: NA; j_gene: TRBJ2-3; v_gene: TRBV28; abundance: few; CDR3nt: TGTGCCAGCAGTTCACGACCGAACACAGATACGCAGTATTTT; CDR3aa: CASSSRPNTDTQYF
d_gene: TRBD1; j_gene: TRBJ1-3; v_gene: TRBV7-2; abundance: NA; CDR3nt: TGTGCCAGCAGCCCGGGACAGGGGGCCTCCTCTGGAAACACCATATATTTT; CDR3aa: CASSPGQGASSGNTIYF
d_gene: TRBD2; j_gene: TRBJ2-1; v_gene: TRBV20-1; abundance: NA; CDR3nt: TGCAGTGCCACGAGCGGGATGTTGTTCAATGAGCAGTTCTTC; CDR3aa: CSATSGMLFNEQFF
d_gene: TRBD1; j_gene: TRBJ1-5; v_gene: TRBV20-1; abundance: few; CDR3nt: TGCAGTGCTCGGGACAGGGCCCGGGGACGAGGCAATCAGCCCCAGCATTTT; CDR3aa: CSARDRARGRGNQPQHF